A selection of T cell receptor beta chains follows, all from one sample in a study of patients and donors after allogeneic stem cell transplantation. TCRdb reprocessed the RT-PCR reads via MiXCR and lists one record per CDR3 protein. The table has about a million distinct CDR3 sequences, around 17% seen once. Sequenced input: blood, either unsorted or a sorted T cell fraction (not recorded which). These receptors were taken from a human donor who was either an allogeneic HSCT recipient or a stem cell or donor lymphocyte infusion donor (not recorded which). It is not recorded whose cells these are; they may come from a transplant donor. Both conserved end residues are part of each CDR3. A D gene is named only where the DNA matches it firmly. Some rows have no size entry. The others give once, few or many, or a class for an expanded clone.

V	D	size	J	DNA	CDR3
TRBV24-1	.	.	TRBJ2-2	TGTGCCACCAGTGATCAAAGAGCTGGGGAGCTGTTTTTT	CATSDQRAGELFF
TRBV10-3	.	few	TRBJ2-2	TGTGCCATCAGTGATAACAGAAACACCGGGGAGCTGTTTTTT	CAISDNRNTGELFF
TRBV6-2/TRBV6-3	TRBD2	few	TRBJ2-2	TGTGCCAGCAGTTACCCGGGGAAGCGGGGAAACACCGGGGAGCTGTTTTTT	CASSYPGKRGNTGELFF
TRBV29-1	TRBD2	many	TRBJ2-1	TGCAGCGCCCTCGAGGGGGCAGCGGGGGGTTACAATGAGCAGTTCTTC	CSALEGAAGGYNEQFF
TRBV4-3	TRBD2	.	TRBJ2-3	TGCGCCAGCAGCCAAGCTGGGACTAGCGGGGGGACCACAGATACGCAGTATTTT	CASSQAGTSGGTTDTQYF
TRBV5-1	TRBD1	.	TRBJ2-3	TGCGCCAGCACCCTAGACAGGGCCGATACGCAGTATTTT	CASTLDRADTQYF
TRBV7-9	.	few	TRBJ2-1	TGTGCCAGCAGCTTAATTGAGGGACTGAACTACAATGAGCAGTTCTTC	CASSLIEGLNYNEQFF
TRBV29-1	TRBD1	few	TRBJ1-1	TGCAGCGTTAAAAGGACAGGGGTAAACACTGAAGCTTTCTTT	CSVKRTGVNTEAFF
TRBV4-2	TRBD1	.	TRBJ2-1	TGTGCCAGCAGCCAACCCTTGGGGACAGGAGGCGACAATGACCAGTTCTTC	CASSQPLGTGGDNDQFF
TRBV12-3/TRBV12-4	.	many	TRBJ1-5	TGTGCCAGCAGTGCCGGACGGAGCAATCAGCCCCAGCATTTT	CASSAGRSNQPQHF
TRBV20-1	.	.	TRBJ2-1	TGCAGTGCTCTAGAGAGGGAAAGTAACAATGAGCAGTTCTTC	CSALERESNNEQFF
TRBV20-1	.	.	TRBJ1-1	TGCAGTGCTCCAAACCTGGACACTCTGAACACTGAAGCTTTCTTT	CSAPNLDTLNTEAFF
TRBV11-1	.	.	TRBJ2-3	TGTGCCAGCACCCCGTGGTCGGGCAGGGCAAGAGATACGCAGTATTTT	CASTPWSGRARDTQYF
TRBV30	.	.	TRBJ1-4	TGTGCCTGGAGTGTAGGGGGTAAAAACGAAAAACTGTTTTTT	CAWSVGGKNEKLFF
TRBV27	.	few	TRBJ1-2	TGTGCCAGCAGTTTATTCTGGGGCGATGGCTACACCTTC	CASSLFWGDGYTF
TRBV11-2	.	.	TRBJ1-2	TGTGCCAGCAGCTTAGTGGGCGCCGCTAACTATGGCTACACCTTC	CASSLVGAANYGYTF
TRBV9	.	.	TRBJ1-6	TGTGCCAGCAGCGTAGGGGGGGACCCCTATAATTCACCCCTCCACTTT	CASSVGGDPYNSPLHF
TRBV30	.	few	TRBJ2-7	TGTGCCTGGACTCCCGCGACCTGGTACGAGCAGTACTTC	CAWTPATWYEQYF
TRBV12-3/TRBV12-4	TRBD1	few	TRBJ2-7	TGTGCCAGCAGTTTCAGAGGGGGCAAGTACGAGCAGTACTTC	CASSFRGGKYEQYF
TRBV27	.	few	TRBJ2-1	TGTGCCAGCAGCTCTTGGCGGTCCTACAATGAGCAGTTCTTC	CASSSWRSYNEQFF